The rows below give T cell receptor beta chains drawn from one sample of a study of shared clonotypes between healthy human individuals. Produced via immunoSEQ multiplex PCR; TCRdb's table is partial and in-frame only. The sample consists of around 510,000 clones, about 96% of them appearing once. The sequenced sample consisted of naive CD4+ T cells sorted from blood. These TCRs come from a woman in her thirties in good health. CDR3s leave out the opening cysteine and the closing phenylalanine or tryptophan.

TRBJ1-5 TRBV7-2 ASSLGFVGNQPQH
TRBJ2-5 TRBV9 ASGGRYQETQY
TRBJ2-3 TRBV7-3 ASSSAGTDTQY
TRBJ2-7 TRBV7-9 ASSLGASGHYEQY
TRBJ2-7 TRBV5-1 ASSLVASGSPYEQY
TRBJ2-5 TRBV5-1 ASDAGGRETQY
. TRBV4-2 ASSQEELVWDSHYEQY
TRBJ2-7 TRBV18 ASSPGQAGGFYEQY
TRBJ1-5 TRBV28 ASRPGTDSNQPQH
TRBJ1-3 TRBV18 ASSMTDLSSGNTIY